This TCR beta chain was sequenced in a study of blood T cell repertoires in COVID-19. Germline V lookup: CDR1 SGHRS, CDR2 YFSETQ. CDR3 size: 16 residues. The V end lost 0 bases, the J end lost 2 bases, and 14 bases lay between the germline ends. TCRdb keeps only in-frame clones here, not all; method: immunoSEQ multiplex PCR. The sample has approximately 140,000 clones; 80% to 90% are singletons. The source of this sequence is a human donor with acute or convalescent COVID-19. The donor label of this sample is uncertain. The chain joins TRBV5-1 to TRBJ1-2, with D possibly TRBD1 on 6 matching bases. Sequenced material: peripheral blood. The CDR3 sequence: CASSLESRGLNYGYTF. CDR3 DNA: TGCGCCAGCAGCTTGGAATCCAGGGGATTAAACTATGGCTACACCTTC.